This TCR beta chain was sequenced during a study of blood T cells in healthy people across ages. The V gene end was trimmed by 6 bases and the J gene end by 1 base; junction bases not matched to a gene: 11. The CDR3 runs 15 residues. Germline V gene sequence: CDR1 DFQATT, CDR2 SNEGSKA (reference sequence). Drawn from each donor were around 10 milliliters of peripheral blood. For the second PCR, which ran for 7 to 11 cycles, a sample-barcoded 5' primer and a J-beta primer mix were used. In TCRdb, the 5' RACE reads were re-called with MiXCR into one record per CDR3 protein. The sample lists around 1,500,000 distinct CDR3 sequences, 42% occurring once.

What was sequenced was blood. The chain couples TRBV20-1 to TRBJ2-7; 8 nucleotides line up with TRBD1. The TCR comes from a woman between 18 and 29 years old in good health. In DNA form, the CDR3 reads TGCAGTGCCCTGATTCCCGGGACAGGTTCCTACGAGCAGTACTTC. Translated, it gives CSALIPGTGSYEQYF.